Each of the 10 T cell receptor beta chains below was sequenced from the same sample in a study of OX40 agonist ivuxolimab in advanced cancers. Here immunoSEQ multiplex PCR was the method, and the copy in TCRdb shows in-frame clones only, minus some. The sample lists about 6,500 clones, more than 75% seen once, with about 28% in the top ten. Sequencing was performed on CD4+ or CD8+ T cells sorted from blood, taken in a trial of the OX40 agonist ivuxolimab. The receptors here all came from an adult with an advanced solid tumor such as melanoma, head and neck, liver or kidney cancer.

Here the CDR3 reads CASSFRWTEAFF. For the CDR3, the DNA is TGTGCCAGCAGTTTTCGGTGGACTGAAGCTTTCTTT. V is TRBV28 and J is TRBJ1-1; no reliable D call. Germline loops: CDR1 MDHEN, CDR2 SYDVKM. The CDR3 contains 12 residues. Trimming cost V 3 bases and J 5 bases, with 7 bases left between them. Combining the CDR3 with reference TRBV28 and TRBJ1-1 gives the whole variable domain DVKVTQSSRYLVKRTGEKVFLECVQDMDHENMFWYRQDPGLGLRLIYFSYDVKMKEKGDIPEGYSVSREKKERFSLILESASTNQTSMYLCASSFRWTEAFFGQGTRLTVV.

This chain joins TRBV7-2 and TRBJ2-1; 7 bases map to TRBD1. The CDR3 length is 16 residues. V shed 5 bases and J 4 bases; nucleotides not matched to a gene: 11. Germline CDR1 is SGHTA and CDR2 is FQGNSA. The CDR3 DNA reads TGTGCCAGCAGCCCAGAGGGGGCGGACCTATACAATGAGCAGTTCTTC. Translating gives CASSPEGADLYNEQFF.

The J gene is TRBJ1-5, the V gene TRBV10-2; 8 nucleotides agree with TRBD1. Germline V lookup: CDR1 WSHSY, CDR2 SAAADI. The CDR3 runs 15 residues. The V gene end was trimmed by 3 bases and the J gene end by 4 bases; junction bases not matched to a gene: 5. The CDR3 DNA reads TGCGCCAGCAGTGAACGAGGGACAGGTAATCAGCCCCAGCATTTT. This codes for CASSERGTGNQPQHF.

The gene calls are TRBV28 and TRBJ2-3, with 9 positions matching TRBD2. Per germline, CDR1 MDHEN and CDR2 SYDVKM. This CDR3 has 17 residues. V lost 6 bases to trimming and J lost 1 base; unmatched junction nucleotides: 11. Here the CDR3 reads CASSTPWTSDGTDTQYF. The DNA of the CDR3 is TGTGCCAGCAGCACCCCCTGGACTAGCGACGGCACAGATACGCAGTATTTT. Looking up the rest from reference TRBV28 and TRBJ2-3 gives the full variable domain: DVKVTQSSRYLVKRTGEKVFLECVQDMDHENMFWYRQDPGLGLRLIYFSYDVKMKEKGDIPEGYSVSREKKERFSLILESASTNQTSMYLCASSTPWTSDGTDTQYFGPGTRLTVL.

The chain combines TRBV30 with TRBJ1-2, with TRBD1 identical over 9 bases. CDR1 and CDR2 from the germline V gene are GTSNPN and SVGIG (reference sequence). V gave up 3 bases and J gave up 3 bases; unmatched junction bases: 2. The CDR3 spans 13 residues. The CDR3 DNA sequence: TGTGCCTGGAGGAGGACAGGGGACTATGGCTACACCTTC. Translating it yields CAWRRTGDYGYTF.

V and J are TRBV7-9 and TRBJ2-5, with D unresolved. Germline V gene data show CDR1 as SEHNR and CDR2 as FQNEAQ (reference sequence). The V and J ends lost 5 bases and 4 bases respectively, with 14 bases between them. The CDR3 has 14 residues. The CDR3 region has the DNA TGTGCCAGCAGCCCCTCATACCCCGCAGAGACCCAGTACTTC. Its protein product is CASSPSYPAETQYF.

The chain uses TRBV5-6 and TRBJ2-2; D call uncertain. The CDR3 has 14 amino acids. Per the germline V gene, CDR1 is SGHDT and CDR2 is YYEEEE. Trimming shortened V by 2 bases and J by 6 bases, and 11 bases separated the two germline ends. The CDR3 sequence: CASSFSIIAGELFF. The CDR3 region has the DNA TGTGCCAGCAGCTTTAGTATAATAGCCGGGGAGCTGTTTTTT.

This chain uses TRBV27 with TRBJ2-3; D possibly corresponds to TRBD1 (6 bases). From germline, CDR1 is MNHEY and CDR2 SMNVEV (reference sequence). Trimming cost V 2 bases and J 4 bases, with 10 bases left between them. The length of the CDR3 is 14 residues. The CDR3 sequence: CASSLRGSPDTQYF. DNA of the CDR3: TGTGCCAGCAGTTTAAGGGGGAGTCCAGATACGCAGTATTTT.

The chain couples TRBV4-3 to TRBJ2-7; 11 nucleotides align to TRBD1. Germline V CDR1 and CDR2: LGHNA, YSLEER. CDR3 length equals 15 residues. V was clipped by 1 base and J by 5 bases; unmatched bases: 4. The DNA of the CDR3 is TGCGCCAGCAGCCAAGGGTGGACAGGGGGCAACGAGCAGTACTTC. Translated, it gives CASSQGWTGGNEQYF.

V is TRBV30 and J is TRBJ2-7; the D gene is possibly TRBD1 (5 bases). V lost 1 base and J 3 bases, leaving 7 bases between the germline ends. The CDR3 loop spans 12 amino acids. Germline CDR1 is GTSNPN and CDR2 is SVGIG (reference sequence). Here the CDR3 DNA reads TGTGCCTGGAGTGGCAGGGACTACGAGCAGTACTTC. Amino acids: CAWSGRDYEQYF.